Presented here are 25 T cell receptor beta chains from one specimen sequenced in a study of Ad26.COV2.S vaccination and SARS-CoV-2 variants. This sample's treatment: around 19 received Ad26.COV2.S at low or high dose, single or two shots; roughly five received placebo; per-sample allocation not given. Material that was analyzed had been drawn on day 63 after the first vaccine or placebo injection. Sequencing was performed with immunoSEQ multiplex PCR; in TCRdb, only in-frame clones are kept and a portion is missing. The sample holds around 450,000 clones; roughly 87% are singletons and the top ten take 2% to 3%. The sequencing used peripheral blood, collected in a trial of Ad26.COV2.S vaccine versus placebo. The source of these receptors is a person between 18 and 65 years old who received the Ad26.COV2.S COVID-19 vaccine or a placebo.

CDR3 nucleotides: TGTGCCAGCAGCTGGAACACAGGGGGGAGCGGGCTACCATCCTACGAGCAGTACTTC. Protein sequence: CASSWNTGGSGLPSYEQYF. The gene calls are TRBV7-2 and TRBJ2-7; 8 nucleotides match TRBD1. The germline gives CDR1 SGHTA, CDR2 FQGNSA. V was pared by 4 bases and J by 1 base, with 18 bases of the junction left unmatched. The CDR3 totals 19 residues.

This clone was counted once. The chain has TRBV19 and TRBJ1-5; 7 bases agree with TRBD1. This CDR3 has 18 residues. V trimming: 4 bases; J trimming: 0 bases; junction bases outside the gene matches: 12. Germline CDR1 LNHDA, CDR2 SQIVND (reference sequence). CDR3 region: CASSRGQAGLLSNQPQHF. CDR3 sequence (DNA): TGTGCCAGTAGTAGAGGACAGGCAGGGCTCCTTAGCAATCAGCCCCAGCATTTT.

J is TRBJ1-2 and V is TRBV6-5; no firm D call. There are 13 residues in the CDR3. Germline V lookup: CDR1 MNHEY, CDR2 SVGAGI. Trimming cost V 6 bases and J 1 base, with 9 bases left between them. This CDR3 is CASRAVDNYGYTF. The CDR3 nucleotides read TGTGCCAGCAGGGCCGTTGATAACTATGGCTACACCTTC.

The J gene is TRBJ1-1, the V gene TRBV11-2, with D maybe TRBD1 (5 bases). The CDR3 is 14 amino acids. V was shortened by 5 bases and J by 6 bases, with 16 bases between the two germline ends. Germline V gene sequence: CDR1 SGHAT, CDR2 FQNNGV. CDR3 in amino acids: CASSHIPGTSEAFF. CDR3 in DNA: TGTGCCAGCAGCCACATTCCTGGGACTTCTGAAGCTTTCTTT. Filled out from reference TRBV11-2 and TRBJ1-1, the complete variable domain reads EAGVAQSPRYKIIEKRQSVAFWCNPISGHATLYWYQQILGQGPKLLIQFQNNGVVDDSQLPKDRFSAERLKGVDSTLKIQPAKLEDSAVYLCASSHIPGTSEAFFGQGTRLTVV.

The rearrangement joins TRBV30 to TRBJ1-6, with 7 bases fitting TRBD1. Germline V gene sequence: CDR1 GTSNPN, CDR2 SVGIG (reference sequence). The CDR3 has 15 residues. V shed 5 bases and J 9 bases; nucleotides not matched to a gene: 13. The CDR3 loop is CAWGDRVGGFSPLHF. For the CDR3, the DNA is TGTGCCTGGGGAGACAGGGTCGGGGGGTTTTCACCCCTCCACTTT.

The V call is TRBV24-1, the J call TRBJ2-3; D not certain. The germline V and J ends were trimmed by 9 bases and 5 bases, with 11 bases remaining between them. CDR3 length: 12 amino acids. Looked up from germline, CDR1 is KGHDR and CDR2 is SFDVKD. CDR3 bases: TGTGCCACCTCGTGGAACGAAGATACGCAGTATTTT. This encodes CATSWNEDTQYF.

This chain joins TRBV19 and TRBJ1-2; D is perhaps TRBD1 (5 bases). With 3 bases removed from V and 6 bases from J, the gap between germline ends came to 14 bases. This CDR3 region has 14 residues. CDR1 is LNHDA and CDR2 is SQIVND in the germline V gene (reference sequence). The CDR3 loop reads CASSIEQGGDGYTF. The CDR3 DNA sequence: TGTGCCAGTAGTATCGAGCAGGGAGGCGATGGCTACACCTTC.

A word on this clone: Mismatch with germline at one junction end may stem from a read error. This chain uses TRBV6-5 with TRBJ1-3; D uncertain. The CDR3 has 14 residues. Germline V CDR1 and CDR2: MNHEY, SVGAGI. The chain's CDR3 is CASSSSFSENTIYF. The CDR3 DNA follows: TGTGCCAGCAGTTCTTCATTCTCTGAAAACACCATATATTTT.

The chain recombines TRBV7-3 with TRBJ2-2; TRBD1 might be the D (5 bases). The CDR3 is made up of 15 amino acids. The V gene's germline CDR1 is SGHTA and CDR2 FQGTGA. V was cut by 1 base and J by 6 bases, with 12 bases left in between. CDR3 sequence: CASSLMGLGAGELFF. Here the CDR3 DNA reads TGTGCCAGCAGCTTAATGGGGTTAGGGGCCGGGGAGCTGTTTTTT.

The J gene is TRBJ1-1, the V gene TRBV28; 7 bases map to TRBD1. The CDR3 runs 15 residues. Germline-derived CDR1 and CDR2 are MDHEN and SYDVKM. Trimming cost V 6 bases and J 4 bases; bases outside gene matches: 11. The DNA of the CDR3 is TGTGCCAGCAGCAACGGACAGGCGGTTAGCACTGAAGCTTTCTTT. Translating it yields CASSNGQAVSTEAFF.

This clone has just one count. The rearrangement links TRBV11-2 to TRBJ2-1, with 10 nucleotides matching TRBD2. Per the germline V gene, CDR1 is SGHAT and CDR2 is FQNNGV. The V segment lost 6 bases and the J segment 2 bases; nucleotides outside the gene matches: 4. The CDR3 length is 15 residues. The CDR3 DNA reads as TGTGCCAGCAGTCCAAGCGGGGGGGCCTACAATGAGCAGTTCTTC. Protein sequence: CASSPSGGAYNEQFF.

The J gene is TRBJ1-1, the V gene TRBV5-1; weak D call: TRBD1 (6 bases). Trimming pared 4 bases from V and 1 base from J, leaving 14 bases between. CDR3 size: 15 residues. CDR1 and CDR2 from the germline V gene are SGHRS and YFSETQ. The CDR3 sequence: CASSPEGHPNTEAFF. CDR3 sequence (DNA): TGCGCCAGCAGCCCCGAGGGACACCCGAACACTGAAGCTTTCTTT.

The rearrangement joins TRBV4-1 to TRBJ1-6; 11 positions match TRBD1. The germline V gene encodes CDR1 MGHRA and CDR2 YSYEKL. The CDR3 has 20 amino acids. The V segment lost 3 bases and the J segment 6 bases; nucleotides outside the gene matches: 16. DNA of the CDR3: TGCGCCAGCAGCCACGGGAATGGACAGGGGGCAAAGAGCCCTAATTCACCCCTCCACTTT. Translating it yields CASSHGNGQGAKSPNSPLHF.

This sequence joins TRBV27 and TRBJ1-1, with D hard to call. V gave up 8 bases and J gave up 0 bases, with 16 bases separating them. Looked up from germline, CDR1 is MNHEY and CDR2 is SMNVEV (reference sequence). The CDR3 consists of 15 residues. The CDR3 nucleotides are TGTGCCAGCTCCCGCGGCACGATCATGAACACTGAAGCTTTCTTT. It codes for CASSRGTIMNTEAFF.

CDR3 nucleotides: TGCAGCGTTGTGTCCGGTAATAGCAATCAGCCCCAGCATTTT. Protein: CSVVSGNSNQPQHF. The chain joins TRBV29-1 to TRBJ1-5, with D unclear. Germline CDR1 reads SQVTM; CDR2 reads ANQGSEA. The CDR3 runs to 14 residues. Trimming removed 4 bases at V and 0 bases at J, with 10 bases between.

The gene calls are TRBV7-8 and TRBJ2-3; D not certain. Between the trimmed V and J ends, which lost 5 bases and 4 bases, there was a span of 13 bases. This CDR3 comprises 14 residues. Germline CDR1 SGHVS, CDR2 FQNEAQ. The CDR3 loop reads CASSGLSYSDTQYF. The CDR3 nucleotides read TGTGCCAGCAGCGGCCTTTCTTATTCAGATACGCAGTATTTT.

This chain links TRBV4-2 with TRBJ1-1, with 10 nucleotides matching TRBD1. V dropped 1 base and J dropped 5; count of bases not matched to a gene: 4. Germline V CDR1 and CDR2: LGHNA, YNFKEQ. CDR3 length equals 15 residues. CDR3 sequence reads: CASSQGGTGDTEAFF. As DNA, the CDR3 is TGTGCCAGCAGCCAAGGTGGGACAGGGGATACTGAAGCTTTCTTT.

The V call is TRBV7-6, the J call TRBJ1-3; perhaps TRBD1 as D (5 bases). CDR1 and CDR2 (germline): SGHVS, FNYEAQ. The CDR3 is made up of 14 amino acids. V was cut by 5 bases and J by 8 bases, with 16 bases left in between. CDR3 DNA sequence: TGTGCCAGCAGCCCCATTGTTGGGGGAGACACCATATATTTT. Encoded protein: CASSPIVGGDTIYF.

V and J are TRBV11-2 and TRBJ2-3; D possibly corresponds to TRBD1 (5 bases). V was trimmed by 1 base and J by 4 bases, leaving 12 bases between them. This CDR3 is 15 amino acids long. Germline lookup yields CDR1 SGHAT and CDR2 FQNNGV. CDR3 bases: TGTGCCAGCAGCTTAGTCGGGCAGGGTCCAGATACGCAGTATTTT. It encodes CASSLVGQGPDTQYF. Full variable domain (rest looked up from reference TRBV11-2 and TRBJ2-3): EAGVAQSPRYKIIEKRQSVAFWCNPISGHATLYWYQQILGQGPKLLIQFQNNGVVDDSQLPKDRFSAERLKGVDSTLKIQPAKLEDSAVYLCASSLVGQGPDTQYFGPGTRLTVL.

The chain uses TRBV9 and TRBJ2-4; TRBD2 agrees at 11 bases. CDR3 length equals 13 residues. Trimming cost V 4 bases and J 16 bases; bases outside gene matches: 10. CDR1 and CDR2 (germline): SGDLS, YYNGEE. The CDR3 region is CASSPTTSGSPYF. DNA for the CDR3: TGTGCCAGCAGCCCCACTACTAGCGGGAGCCCCTACTTC.

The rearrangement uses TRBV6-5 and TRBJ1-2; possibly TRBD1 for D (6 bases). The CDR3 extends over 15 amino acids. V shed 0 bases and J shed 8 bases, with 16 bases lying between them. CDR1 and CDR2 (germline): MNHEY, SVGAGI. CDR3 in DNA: TGTGCCAGCAGTTACTCGAAGCGACAGGAAGGCGGCTACACCTTC. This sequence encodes CASSYSKRQEGGYTF.

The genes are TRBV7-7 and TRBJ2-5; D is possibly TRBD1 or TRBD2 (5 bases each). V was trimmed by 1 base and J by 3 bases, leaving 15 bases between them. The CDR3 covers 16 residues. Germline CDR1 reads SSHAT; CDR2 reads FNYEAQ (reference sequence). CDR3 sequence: CASSLVGSGGKETQYF. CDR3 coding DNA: TGTGCCAGCAGCTTAGTGGGCAGTGGGGGTAAAGAGACCCAGTACTTC.

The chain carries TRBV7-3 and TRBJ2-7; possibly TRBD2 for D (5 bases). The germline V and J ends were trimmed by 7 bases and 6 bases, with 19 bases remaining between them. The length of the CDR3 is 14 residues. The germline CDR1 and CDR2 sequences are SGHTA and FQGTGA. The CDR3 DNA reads TGTGCCAGCACCCCGGGCAGAGGGTCTCTCGAGCAGTACTTC. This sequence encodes CASTPGRGSLEQYF.

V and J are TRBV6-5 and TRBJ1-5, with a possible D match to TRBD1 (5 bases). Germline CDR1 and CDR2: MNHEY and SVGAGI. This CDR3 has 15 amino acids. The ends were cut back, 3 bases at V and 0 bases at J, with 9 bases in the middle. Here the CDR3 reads CASSYYQGSNQPQHF. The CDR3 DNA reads TGTGCCAGCAGTTATTATCAGGGTAGCAATCAGCCCCAGCATTTT.

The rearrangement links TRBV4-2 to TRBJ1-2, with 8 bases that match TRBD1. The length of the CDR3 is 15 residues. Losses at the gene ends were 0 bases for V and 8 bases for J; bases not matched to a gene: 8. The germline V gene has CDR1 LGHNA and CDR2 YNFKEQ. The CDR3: CASSQDWTGFGGYTF. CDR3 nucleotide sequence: TGTGCCAGCAGCCAAGACTGGACAGGGTTCGGCGGCTACACCTTC.